This T cell receptor beta chain was recorded in a study of shared clonotypes between healthy human individuals. Using immunoSEQ multiplex PCR, the repertoire was profiled, and TCRdb retains in-frame clones only, with some absent. The data contain around 2,000,000 clones, less than 95% of them seen just once; the ten biggest clones take up less than 1.5%. The CDR3 is 15 amino acids. CDR1 is SGDLS, CDR2 YYNGEE, per germline. V dropped 2 bases and J dropped 7; count of bases not matched to a gene: 9. Regarding the study as a whole: Roughly 4.6% of naive CD4 clonotypes were common to four donors. Among the subsets, naive ones generally showed larger estimated richness than memory ones.

Selected positively for CCR7 and CD45RO-negative, naive CD8 cells excluded terminally differentiated effector memory CD45RA+ cells. A word on this clone: Its antigen is as yet unknown.

The receptor was derived from a man aged 18 to 29 in good health. The chain is built from TRBV9 and TRBJ2-1, with 7 bases identical to TRBD1. Sequenced input: naive CD8+ T cells sorted from blood. CDR3 DNA: TGTGCCAGCAGCGTCTCACAGGGGTTTAAGAATGAGCAGTTCTTC. This encodes CASSVSQGFKNEQFF. Looking up the rest from reference TRBV9 and TRBJ2-1 gives the full variable domain: DSGVTQTPKHLITATGQRVTLRCSPRSGDLSVYWYQQSLDQGLQFLIQYYNGEERAKGNILERFSAQQFPDLHSELNLSSLELGDSALYFCASSVSQGFKNEQFFGPGTRLTVL.